The TCR beta chain under discussion was sequenced for a study of T-cell reconstitution after alpha-beta-depleted transplantation in children. Germline V gene data show CDR1 as ENHRY and CDR2 as SYGVKD. The CDR3 has 13 amino acids. V lost 8 bases, J lost 1 base, and 4 bases stayed unmatched. This clonotype was recorded many times. Unique molecular identifiers tagged the TCRbeta library. TCRdb processed the PCR reads anew with MiXCR; each CDR3 protein has one entry. The sample records about 610,000 distinct CDR3 sequences, over 9.5% being singletons. This specimen consisted of PBMCs from the stem cell graft donor, obtained from the stem cell graft. This chain uses TRBV10-3 with TRBJ1-1; 7 bases line up with TRBD1. The source is a human donor who donated a stem cell graft to a child with acute myeloid leukemia. The CDR3 nucleotides are TGTGCCATCGGATACAGGGGGAACACTGAAGCTTTCTTT. Translated: CAIGYRGNTEAFF.